Below, one T cell receptor beta chain is given with its context. In germline, CDR1 is WSHSY, CDR2 SAAADI. This CDR3 region has 13 residues. With 10 bases removed from V and 8 bases from J, the gap between germline ends came to 20 bases. This sample was included in a study of blood T cell repertoires in COVID-19. Original methodology: Reference gene primer amplification in the assay estimated nucleated cell counts. The assay was immunoSEQ multiplex PCR, and TCRdb's table has in-frame clones only and misses some. V, J and clone size are those of that table, while D and trimming were read from the DNA. The sample carries 45,000 to 60,000 clones, 60% to 85% recorded once.

Sequencing was done on a sample of peripheral blood. The TCR originated in a human donor with active or convalescent COVID-19. The donor label of this sample is uncertain. This sequence joins TRBV10-2 and TRBJ1-2; D might be TRBD1 (5 bases). Here the CDR3 reads CATGGEQRDGYTF. The CDR3 region has the DNA TGCGCCACCGGGGGGGAACAACGAGACGGCTACACCTTC.